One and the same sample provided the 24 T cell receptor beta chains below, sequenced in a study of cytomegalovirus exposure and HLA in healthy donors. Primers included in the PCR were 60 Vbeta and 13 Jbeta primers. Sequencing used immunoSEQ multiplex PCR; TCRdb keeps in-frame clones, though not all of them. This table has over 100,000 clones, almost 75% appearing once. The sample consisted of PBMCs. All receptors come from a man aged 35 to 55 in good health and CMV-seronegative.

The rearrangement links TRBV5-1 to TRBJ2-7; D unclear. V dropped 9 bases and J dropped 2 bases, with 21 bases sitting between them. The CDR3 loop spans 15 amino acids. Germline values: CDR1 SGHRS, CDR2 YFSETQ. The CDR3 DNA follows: TGCGCCAACCTGACGGTCCCGAAACTAACCTACGAGCAGTACTTC. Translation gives CANLTVPKLTYEQYF.

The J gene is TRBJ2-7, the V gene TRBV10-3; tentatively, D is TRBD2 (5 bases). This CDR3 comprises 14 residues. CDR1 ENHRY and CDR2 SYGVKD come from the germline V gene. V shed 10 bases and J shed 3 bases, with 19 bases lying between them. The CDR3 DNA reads TGTGCCAGCAGAGGAACGGGGATCGTCTACGAGCAGTACTTC. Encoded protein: CASRGTGIVYEQYF.

The CDR3 spells CASSQGTQPQHF. In DNA, the CDR3 is TGTGCCAGCAGTCAGGGGACTCAGCCCCAGCATTTT. The chain combines TRBV7-2 with TRBJ1-5; maybe TRBD1 (6 bases). CDR1 is SGHTA and CDR2 is FQGNSA in the germline V gene. Trimming stripped 6 bases from V and 6 bases from J, with 9 bases between. The CDR3 runs 12 residues.

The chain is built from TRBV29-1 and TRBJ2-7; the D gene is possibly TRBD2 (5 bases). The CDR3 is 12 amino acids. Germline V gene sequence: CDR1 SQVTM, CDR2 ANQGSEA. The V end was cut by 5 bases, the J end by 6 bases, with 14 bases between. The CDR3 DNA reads TGCAGCGTTCGGGGTTCTCGGGCCGAGCAGTACTTC. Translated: CSVRGSRAEQYF.

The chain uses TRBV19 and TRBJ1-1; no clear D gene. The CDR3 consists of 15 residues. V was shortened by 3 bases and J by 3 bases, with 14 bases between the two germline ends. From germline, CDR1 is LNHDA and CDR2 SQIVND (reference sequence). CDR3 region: CASSIANDGDTEAFF. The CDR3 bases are TGTGCCAGTAGTATCGCCAATGACGGGGACACTGAAGCTTTCTTT.

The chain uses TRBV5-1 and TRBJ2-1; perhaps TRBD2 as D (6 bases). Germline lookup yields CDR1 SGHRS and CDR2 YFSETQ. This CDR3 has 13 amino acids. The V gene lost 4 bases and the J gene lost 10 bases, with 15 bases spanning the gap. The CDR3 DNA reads TGCGCCAGCAGCATCGGGACTCGTTGGGAGCAGTTCTTC. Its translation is CASSIGTRWEQFF.

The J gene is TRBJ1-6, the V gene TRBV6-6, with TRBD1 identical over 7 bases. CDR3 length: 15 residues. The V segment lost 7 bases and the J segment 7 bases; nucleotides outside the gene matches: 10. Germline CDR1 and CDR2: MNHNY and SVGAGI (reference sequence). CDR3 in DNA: TGTGCCAGCACCCGGGACAGCTCTTTAAATTCACCCCTCCACTTT. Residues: CASTRDSSLNSPLHF.

The CDR3 bases are TGTGCCAGTAGTTTCGAAGGGGCCTATGGCTACACCTTC. Translating gives CASSFEGAYGYTF. The chain has TRBV19 and TRBJ1-2; D may be TRBD1 (5 bases). The V and J ends lost 5 bases and 4 bases respectively, with 11 bases between them. This CDR3 has 13 amino acids. The germline V gene has CDR1 LNHDA and CDR2 SQIVND (reference sequence).

CDR3: CASSFGQDTGELFF. For the CDR3, the DNA is TGCGCCAGCAGCTTTGGACAGGACACCGGGGAGCTGTTTTTT. The chain carries TRBV5-1 and TRBJ2-2; 7 bases are shared with TRBD1. With V trimmed by 2 bases and J by 3 bases, 1 base remained unmatched. The length of the CDR3 is 14 residues. Germline V gene lookup returns CDR1 SGHRS and CDR2 YFSETQ.

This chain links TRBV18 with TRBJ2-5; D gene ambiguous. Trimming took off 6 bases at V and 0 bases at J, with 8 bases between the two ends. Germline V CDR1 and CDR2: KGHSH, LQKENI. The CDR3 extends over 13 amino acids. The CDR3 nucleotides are TGTGCCAGCTCCCTAGAGTACCAAGAGACCCAGTACTTC. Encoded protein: CASSLEYQETQYF.

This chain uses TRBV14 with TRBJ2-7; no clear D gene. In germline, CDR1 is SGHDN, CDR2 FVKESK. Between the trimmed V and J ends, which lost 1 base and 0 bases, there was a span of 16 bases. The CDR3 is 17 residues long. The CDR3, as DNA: TGTGCCAGCAGCCAAGGCCAGGCGCCTCGTAGCTCCTACGAGCAGTACTTC. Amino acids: CASSQGQAPRSSYEQYF.

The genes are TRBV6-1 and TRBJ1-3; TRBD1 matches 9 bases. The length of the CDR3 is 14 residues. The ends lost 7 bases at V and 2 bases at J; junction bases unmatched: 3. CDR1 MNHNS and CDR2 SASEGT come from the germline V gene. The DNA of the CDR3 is TGTGCCAGCACCTGGGACAGGGCTGGAAACACCATATATTTT. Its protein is CASTWDRAGNTIYF.

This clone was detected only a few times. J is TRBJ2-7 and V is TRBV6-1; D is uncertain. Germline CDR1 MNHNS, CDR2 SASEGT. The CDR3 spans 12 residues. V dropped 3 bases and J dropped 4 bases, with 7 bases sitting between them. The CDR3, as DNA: TGTGCCAGCAGTGATAGTAGATACGAGCAGTACTTC. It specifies CASSDSRYEQYF.

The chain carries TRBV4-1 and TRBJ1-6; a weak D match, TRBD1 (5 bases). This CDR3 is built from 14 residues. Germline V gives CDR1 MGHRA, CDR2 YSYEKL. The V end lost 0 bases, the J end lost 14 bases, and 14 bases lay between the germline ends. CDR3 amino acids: CASSQEWGPSALHF. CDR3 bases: TGCGCCAGCAGCCAAGAATGGGGCCCGTCGGCCCTCCACTTT.

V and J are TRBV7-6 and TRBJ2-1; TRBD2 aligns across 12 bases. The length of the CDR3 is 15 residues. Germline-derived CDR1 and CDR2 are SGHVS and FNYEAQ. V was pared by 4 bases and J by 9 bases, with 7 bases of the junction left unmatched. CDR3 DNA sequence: TGTGCCAGCAGCTATCTAGCGGGGGGGCGAGGTGAGCAGTTCTTC. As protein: CASSYLAGGRGEQFF.

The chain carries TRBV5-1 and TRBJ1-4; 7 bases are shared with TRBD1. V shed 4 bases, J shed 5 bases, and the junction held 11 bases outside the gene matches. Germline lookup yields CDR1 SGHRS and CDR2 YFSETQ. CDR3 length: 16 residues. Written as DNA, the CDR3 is TGCGCCAGCAGCATATCAATGACAGGGAGAAATGAAAAACTGTTTTTT. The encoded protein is CASSISMTGRNEKLFF. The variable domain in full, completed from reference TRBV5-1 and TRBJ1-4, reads KAGVTQTPRYLIKTRGQQVTLSCSPISGHRSVSWYQQTPGQGLQFLFEYFSETQRNKGNFPGRFSGRQFSNSRSEMNVSTLELGDSALYLCASSISMTGRNEKLFFGSGTQLSVL.

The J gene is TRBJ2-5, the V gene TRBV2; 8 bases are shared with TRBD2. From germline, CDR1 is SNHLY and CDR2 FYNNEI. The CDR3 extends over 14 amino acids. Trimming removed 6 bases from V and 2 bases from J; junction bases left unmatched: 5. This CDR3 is CASRGTGGQETQYF. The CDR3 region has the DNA TGTGCCAGCAGAGGGACGGGGGGGCAAGAGACCCAGTACTTC.

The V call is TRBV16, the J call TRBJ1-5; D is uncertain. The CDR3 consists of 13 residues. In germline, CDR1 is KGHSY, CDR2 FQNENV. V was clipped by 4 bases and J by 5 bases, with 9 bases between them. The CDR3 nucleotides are TGTGCCAGCAGCCTGTCGCGAGATCAGCCCCAGCATTTT. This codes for CASSLSRDQPQHF.

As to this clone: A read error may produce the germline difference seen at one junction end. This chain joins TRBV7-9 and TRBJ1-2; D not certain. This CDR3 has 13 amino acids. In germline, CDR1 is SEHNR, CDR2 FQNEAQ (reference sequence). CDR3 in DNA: TGTGCCAGCAGCCTCCGGCAGAACTATGGCTACCCCTTC. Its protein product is CASSLRQNYGYPF.

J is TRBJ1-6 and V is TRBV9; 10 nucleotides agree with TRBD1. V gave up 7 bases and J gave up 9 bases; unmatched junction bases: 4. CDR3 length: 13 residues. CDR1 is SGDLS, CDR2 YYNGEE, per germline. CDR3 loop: CASGGTGASPLHF. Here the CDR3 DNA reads TGTGCCAGCGGGGGGACAGGGGCTTCACCCCTCCACTTT.

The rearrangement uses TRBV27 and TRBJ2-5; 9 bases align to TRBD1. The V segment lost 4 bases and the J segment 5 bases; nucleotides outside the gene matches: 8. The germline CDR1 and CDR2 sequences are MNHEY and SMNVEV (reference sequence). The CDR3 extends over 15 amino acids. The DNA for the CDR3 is TGTGCCAGCAGTTCCCTGACAGGGGGAGAGGAGACCCAGTACTTC. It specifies CASSSLTGGEETQYF.

The CDR3 coding sequence is TGTGCCAGCAGTTACCCGGAACAGGGGGTCGGCACTGAAGCTTTCTTT. Protein sequence: CASSYPEQGVGTEAFF. This rearrangement joins TRBV6-5 to TRBJ1-1, with 8 bases fitting TRBD1. From germline, CDR1 is MNHEY and CDR2 SVGAGI. The ends lost 2 bases at V and 4 bases at J; junction bases unmatched: 9. This CDR3 has 16 residues.

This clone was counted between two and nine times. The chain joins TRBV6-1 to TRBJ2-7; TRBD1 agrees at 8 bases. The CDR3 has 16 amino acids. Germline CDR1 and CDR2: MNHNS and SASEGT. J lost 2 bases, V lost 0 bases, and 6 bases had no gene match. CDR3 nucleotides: TGTGCCAGCAGTGAAGCGGGACAGGCGGGCGCCTACGAGCAGTACTTC. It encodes CASSEAGQAGAYEQYF.

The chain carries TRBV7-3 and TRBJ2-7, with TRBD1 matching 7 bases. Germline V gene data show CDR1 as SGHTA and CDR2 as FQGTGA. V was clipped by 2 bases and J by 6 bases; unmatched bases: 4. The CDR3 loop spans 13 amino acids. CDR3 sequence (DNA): TGTGCCAGCAGCTTAGACAGGGAATCCGAGCAGTACTTC. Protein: CASSLDRESEQYF.